This TCR beta chain was sequenced during a study of identical twins (dated by TCRdb to about 2016). Context from the whole study: To test whether fetal clonotypes persist, this study deep-sequenced TCR alpha and beta repertoires from monozygotic twins, from unrelated adults of various ages, and from cord blood. To rule out contamination, the twin experiments were replicated at different times with different library preparation protocols.

Study-level results and caveats: Invariant T cells such as MAIT and iNKT could partly confound zero-insertion analyses, though diverse VJ usage argued against this for most clonotypes. In monozygotic twins, out-of-frame TCR alpha sharing was systematically underestimated by recombination models, although the models agreed with sharing between unrelated individuals. Because the same donors could not be followed over many years, the conclusions relied on cross-sectional statistical analysis. Abundant cord blood beta clonotypes had fewer insertions, young adult naive repertoires showed a similar but weaker trend, and memory repertoires showed no such trend. Compared with coincidental sharing between unrelated individuals, an excess of low generation-probability sequences was observed among out-of-frame TCR alpha sequences shared between twins. Excess twin sharing in beta out-of-frame sequences was weaker because fewer shared sequences lowered the signal-to-noise ratio.

A remark on this clonotype: It has no known antigen specificity. Base qualities are not recorded, but no much larger clone differs from it by a single base.

Every donor was a healthy Caucasian. The twin cohort consisted of three pairs of female monozygotic twins, all aged roughly 18 to 29 years. The RNA used for TCR libraries was isolated from peripheral blood mononuclear cells. Libraries came from 5' RACE. Sequenced using an Illumina HiSeq 2000. Template switching added a universal primer binding site, and the final cDNA carried a unique molecular identifier that allowed TCR cDNA molecules to be counted accurately. Specific primers in the conserved constant-segment region were used to synthesize first-strand cDNA for TCR alpha and beta chains. To control for contamination, every cDNA library carried two barcodes: a SMART-Mk sample barcode plus Illumina barcodes. Two successive PCR steps introduced TruSeq adapter sequences along with Illumina sample barcodes. The TCR alpha and beta cDNA libraries were sequenced on the Illumina HiSeq platform using custom primers. Per the original workflow: MiGEC processed the raw reads to extract unique molecular identifiers, while MiXCR was used to determine the CDR3 positions. For each individual, recombination models were inferred using an EM algorithm with the repgenHMM and IGoR tools. Shared clonotype analysis was performed with the tcR package in R, normalizing sharing by the product of cloneset sizes. To study raw recombination free of thymic and clonal selection effects, out-of-frame nonproductive sequences were analyzed. In TCRdb, the public reads were trimmed at Q25 with fastp and aligned with MiXCR, with productive beta chains retained. Records with the same CDR3 protein are collapsed into one entry carrying the most frequent genes and DNA. TCRdb's processing, not the authors', yielded these V and J calls. The sample contains nearly 900,000 distinct CDR3 sequences, roughly an eighth of them found a single time. Under 2% of the sample lies in the top ten.

The data also belong to a second study, concerning yellow fever vaccine responses in identical twins. That second publication adds: According to the authors, in identical twins the way T cells responded to vaccination appeared partly convergent and partly personalized. In identical twins, the study followed T cell clones that responded to the vaccine with precision.

The receptor comes from a woman aged 18-30 years in good health. The sequencing sample was made of PBMCs.

The nucleotide sequence is TGTGCCAGCTCACCATCCCAGGGAAGGGAAAAACTGTTTTTT. This gives the protein CASSPSQGREKLFF. The V and J genes are TRBV18 and TRBJ1-4; the best D guess is TRBD1, with 5 bases matching. The germline ends are 12 bases apart after V is trimmed by 2 bases and J by 8 bases. According to the germline V gene, CDR1 reads KGHSH and CDR2 reads LQKENI. The CDR3 has 14 amino acids, counting the end cysteine and phenylalanine. The sequence is cut down to CDR3 DNA, 42 bases in frame from base 1.